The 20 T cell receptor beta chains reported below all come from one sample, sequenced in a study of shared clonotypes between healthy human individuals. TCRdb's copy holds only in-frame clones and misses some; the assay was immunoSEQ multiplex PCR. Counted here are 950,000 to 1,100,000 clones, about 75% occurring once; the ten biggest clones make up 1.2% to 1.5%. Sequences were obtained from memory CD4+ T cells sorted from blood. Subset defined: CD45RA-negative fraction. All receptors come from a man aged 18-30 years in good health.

The CDR3 loop is CAWSLGNSGNTIYF. DNA of the CDR3: TGTGCCTGGAGTCTAGGTAACTCTGGAAACACCATATATTTT. The rearrangement joins TRBV30 to TRBJ1-3; D uncertain. The germline V gene has CDR1 GTSNPN and CDR2 SVGIG (reference sequence). This CDR3 spans 14 amino acids. V dropped 2 bases and J dropped 0 bases, with 8 bases sitting between them.

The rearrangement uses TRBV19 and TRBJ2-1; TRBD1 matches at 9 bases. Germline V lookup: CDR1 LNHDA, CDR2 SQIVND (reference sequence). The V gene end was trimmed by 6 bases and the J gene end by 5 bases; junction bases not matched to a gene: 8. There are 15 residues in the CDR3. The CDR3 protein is CASRSYRGLNNEQFF. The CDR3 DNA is TGTGCCAGTAGATCATACAGGGGGCTAAACAATGAGCAGTTCTTC.

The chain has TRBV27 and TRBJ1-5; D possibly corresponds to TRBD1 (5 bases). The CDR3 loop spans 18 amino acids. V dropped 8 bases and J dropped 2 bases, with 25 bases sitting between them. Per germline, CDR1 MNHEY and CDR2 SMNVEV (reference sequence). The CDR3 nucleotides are TGTGCCAGCTGCCTGGGGCAGTCTTTCGGTTATGGCAATCAGCCCCAGCATTTT. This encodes CASCLGQSFGYGNQPQHF.

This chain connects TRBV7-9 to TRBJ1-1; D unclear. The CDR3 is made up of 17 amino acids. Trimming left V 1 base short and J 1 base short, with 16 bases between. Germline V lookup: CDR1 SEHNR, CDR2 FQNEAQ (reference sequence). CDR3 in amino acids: CASSLGASALWNTEAFF. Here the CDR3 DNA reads TGTGCCAGCAGCTTAGGGGCGTCGGCCCTGTGGAACACTGAAGCTTTCTTT.

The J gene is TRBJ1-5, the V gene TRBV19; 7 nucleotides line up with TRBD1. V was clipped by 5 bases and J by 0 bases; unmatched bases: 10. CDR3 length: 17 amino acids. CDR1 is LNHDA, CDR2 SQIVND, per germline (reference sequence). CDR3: CASSFTGTAYSNQPQHF. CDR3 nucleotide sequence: TGTGCCAGTAGTTTCACCGGGACAGCTTATAGCAATCAGCCCCAGCATTTT.

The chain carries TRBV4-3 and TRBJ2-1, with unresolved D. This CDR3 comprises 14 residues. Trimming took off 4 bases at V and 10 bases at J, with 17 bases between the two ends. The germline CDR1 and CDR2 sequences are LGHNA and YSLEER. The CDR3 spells CASSLALGGREQFF. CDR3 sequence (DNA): TGCGCCAGCAGCCTCGCTCTGGGCGGCAGAGAGCAGTTCTTC.

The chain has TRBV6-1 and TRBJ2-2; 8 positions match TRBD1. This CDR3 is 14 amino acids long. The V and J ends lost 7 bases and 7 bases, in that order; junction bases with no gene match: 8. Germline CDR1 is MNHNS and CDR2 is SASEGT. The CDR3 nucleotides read TGTGCCAGCAACGCAGGGGGCGTCGGCGGGGAGCTGTTTTTT. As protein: CASNAGGVGGELFF.

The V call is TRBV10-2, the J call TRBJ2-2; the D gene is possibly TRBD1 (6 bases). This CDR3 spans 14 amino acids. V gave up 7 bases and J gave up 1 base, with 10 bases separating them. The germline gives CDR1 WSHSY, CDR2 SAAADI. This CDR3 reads CASTKGGNTGELFF. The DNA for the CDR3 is TGCGCCAGCACCAAAGGGGGGAACACCGGGGAGCTGTTTTTT.

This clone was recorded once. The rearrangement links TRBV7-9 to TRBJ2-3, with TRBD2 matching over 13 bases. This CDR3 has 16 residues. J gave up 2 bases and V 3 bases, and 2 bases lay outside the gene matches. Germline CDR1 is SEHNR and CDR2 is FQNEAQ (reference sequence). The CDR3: CASSFTSGRATDTQYF. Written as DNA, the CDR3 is TGTGCCAGCAGCTTTACTAGCGGGAGGGCCACAGATACGCAGTATTTT.

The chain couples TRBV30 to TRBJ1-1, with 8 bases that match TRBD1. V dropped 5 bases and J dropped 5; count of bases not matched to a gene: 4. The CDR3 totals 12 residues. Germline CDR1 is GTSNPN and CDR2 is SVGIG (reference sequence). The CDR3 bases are TGTGCCTGGGACAGGGGTGGGACTGAAGCTTTCTTT. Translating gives CAWDRGGTEAFF. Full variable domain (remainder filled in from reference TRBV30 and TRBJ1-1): SQTIHQWPATLVQPVGSPLSLECTVEGTSNPNLYWYRQAAGRGLQLLFYSVGIGQISSEVPQNLSASRPQDRQFILSSKKLLLSDSGFYLCAWDRGGTEAFFGQGTRLTVV.

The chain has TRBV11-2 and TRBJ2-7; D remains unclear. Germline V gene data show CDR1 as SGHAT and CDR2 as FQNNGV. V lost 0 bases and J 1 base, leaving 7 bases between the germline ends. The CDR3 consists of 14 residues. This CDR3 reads CASSLDLPSYEQYF. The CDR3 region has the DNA TGTGCCAGCAGCTTAGATCTCCCTTCCTACGAGCAGTACTTC.

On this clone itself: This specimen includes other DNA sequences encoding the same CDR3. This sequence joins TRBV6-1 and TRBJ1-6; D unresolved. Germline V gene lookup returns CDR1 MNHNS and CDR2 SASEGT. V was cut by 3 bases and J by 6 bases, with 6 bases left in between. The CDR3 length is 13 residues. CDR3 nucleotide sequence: TGTGCCAGCAGTGAGTACAGTAATTCACCCCTCCACTTT. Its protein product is CASSEYSNSPLHF.

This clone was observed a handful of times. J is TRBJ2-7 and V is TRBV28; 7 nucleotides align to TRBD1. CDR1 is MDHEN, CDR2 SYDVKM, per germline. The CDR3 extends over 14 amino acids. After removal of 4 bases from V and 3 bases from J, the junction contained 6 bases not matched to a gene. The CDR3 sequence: CASSSYRGVYEQYF. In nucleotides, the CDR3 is TGTGCCAGCAGTTCCTACAGGGGCGTCTACGAGCAGTACTTC.

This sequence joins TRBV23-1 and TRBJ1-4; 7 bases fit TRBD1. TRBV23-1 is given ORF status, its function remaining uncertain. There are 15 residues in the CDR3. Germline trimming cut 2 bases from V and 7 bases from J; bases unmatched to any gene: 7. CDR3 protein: CASSQQDRVGEKLFF. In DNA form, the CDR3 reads TGCGCCAGCAGTCAACAAGACAGGGTCGGTGAAAAACTGTTTTTT.

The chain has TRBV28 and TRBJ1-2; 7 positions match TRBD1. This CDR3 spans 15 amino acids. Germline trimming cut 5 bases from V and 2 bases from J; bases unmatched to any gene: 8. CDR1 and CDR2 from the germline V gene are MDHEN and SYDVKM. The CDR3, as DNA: TGTGCCAGCAGTCCCACAGGGGCCGCAAACTATGGCTACACCTTC. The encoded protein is CASSPTGAANYGYTF.

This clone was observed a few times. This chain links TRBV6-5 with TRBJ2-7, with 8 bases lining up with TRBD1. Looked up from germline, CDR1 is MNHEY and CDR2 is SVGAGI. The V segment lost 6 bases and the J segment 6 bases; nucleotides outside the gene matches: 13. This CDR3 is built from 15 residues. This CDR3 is CASRKTGTGGGEQYF. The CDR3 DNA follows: TGTGCCAGCAGAAAGACCGGGACAGGAGGGGGCGAGCAGTACTTC.

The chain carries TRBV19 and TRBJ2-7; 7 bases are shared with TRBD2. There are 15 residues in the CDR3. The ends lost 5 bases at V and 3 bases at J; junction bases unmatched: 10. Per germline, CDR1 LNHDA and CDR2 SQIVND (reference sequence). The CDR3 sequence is CASSSPGTTYYEQYF. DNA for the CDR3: TGTGCCAGTAGTTCTCCGGGGACTACCTACTACGAGCAGTACTTC.

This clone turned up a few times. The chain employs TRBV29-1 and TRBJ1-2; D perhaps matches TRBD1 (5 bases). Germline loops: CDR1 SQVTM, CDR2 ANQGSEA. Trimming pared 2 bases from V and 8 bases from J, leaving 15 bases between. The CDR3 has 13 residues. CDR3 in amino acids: CSVEPPRELGYTF. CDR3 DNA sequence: TGCAGCGTTGAACCCCCCAGGGAGCTCGGCTACACCTTC.

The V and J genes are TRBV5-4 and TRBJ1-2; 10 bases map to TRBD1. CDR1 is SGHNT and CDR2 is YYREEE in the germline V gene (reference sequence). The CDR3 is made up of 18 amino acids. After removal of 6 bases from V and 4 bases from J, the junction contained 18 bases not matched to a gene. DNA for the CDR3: TGTGCCAGCACCCCGGAGGACAGGGGGTTCCCCTTACTCTATGGCTACACCTTC. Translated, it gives CASTPEDRGFPLLYGYTF.

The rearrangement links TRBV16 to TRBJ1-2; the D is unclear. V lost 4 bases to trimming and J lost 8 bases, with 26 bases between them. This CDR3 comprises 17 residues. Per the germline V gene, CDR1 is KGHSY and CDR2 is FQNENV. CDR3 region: CASSPAPGGQVVRGYTF. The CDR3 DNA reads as TGTGCCAGCAGCCCAGCCCCCGGAGGGCAAGTTGTTCGGGGCTACACCTTC.